The 15 T cell receptor beta chains below come from one sample, sequenced in a study of cytomegalovirus exposure and HLA in healthy donors. The study ran its PCR with 60 Vbeta and 13 Jbeta primers. Sequenced by immunoSEQ multiplex PCR; TCRdb stores in-frame clones only, minus some. The sample includes about 63,000 clones, more than 80% of them seen just once. The sequenced sample was PBMCs. The source is a woman in her twenties or thirties in good health and CMV-seropositive.

This sequence joins TRBV4-1 and TRBJ2-1; 8 nucleotides match TRBD2. The CDR3 is 17 residues long. Germline assignment: CDR1 MGHRA and CDR2 YSYEKL. Germline trimming cut 5 bases from V and 2 bases from J; bases unmatched to any gene: 11. The CDR3 sequence is CASSARAVGLAYNEQFF. For the CDR3, the DNA is TGCGCCAGCAGCGCAAGGGCGGTGGGACTAGCCTACAATGAGCAGTTCTTC.

This clone was picked up one time. The V call is TRBV27, the J call TRBJ2-5, with 7 bases lining up with TRBD2. J was trimmed by 4 bases and V by 5 bases; bases with no gene match: 7. This CDR3 region has 14 residues. Germline loops: CDR1 MNHEY, CDR2 SMNVEV (reference sequence). This CDR3 is CASSPSIAGETQYF. In DNA form, the CDR3 reads TGTGCCAGCAGTCCCAGTATAGCGGGAGAGACCCAGTACTTC.

The chain couples TRBV27 to TRBJ2-1; D remains ambiguous. The CDR3 is made up of 15 amino acids. The germline gives CDR1 MNHEY, CDR2 SMNVEV (reference sequence). V was pared by 5 bases and J by 0 bases, with 11 bases between. The CDR3 DNA reads as TGTGCCAGCAGTCCGGAACGGAGCTCCTACAATGAGCAGTTCTTC. Translating gives CASSPERSSYNEQFF.

Turning to this clone: A read error may produce the germline difference seen at one junction end. The chain links TRBV29-1 to TRBJ2-7; 9 nucleotides match TRBD2. CDR1 and CDR2 (germline): SQVTM, ANQGSEA. The CDR3 runs 15 residues. CDR3 sequence reads: CSALPSGRPSHEQYF. CDR3 bases: TGCAGCGCCTTACCGAGCGGGAGGCCCTCCCACGAGCAGTACTTC.

The J gene is TRBJ1-1, the V gene TRBV27; the D gene is possibly TRBD1 (6 bases). The CDR3 runs to 14 residues. The germline V and J ends were trimmed by 6 bases and 4 bases, with 15 bases remaining between them. Looked up from germline, CDR1 is MNHEY and CDR2 is SMNVEV (reference sequence). The chain's CDR3 is CASRLQGISTEAFF. CDR3 DNA: TGTGCCAGCAGGTTACAGGGAATCTCCACTGAAGCTTTCTTT.

Here the CDR3 DNA reads TGCGCCAGCAGTGAGGGGGCAAGAAACACCGGGGAGCTGTTTTTT. It translates to CASSEGARNTGELFF. The rearrangement links TRBV10-1 to TRBJ2-2, with a tentative D call TRBD1 (5 bases). Trimming pared 2 bases from V and 2 bases from J, leaving 9 bases between. Germline V gene data show CDR1 as WNHNN and CDR2 as SYGVQD (reference sequence). CDR3 length: 15 amino acids.

The genes are TRBV7-6 and TRBJ2-1, with D perhaps TRBD2 (5 bases). Trimming pared 7 bases from V and 0 bases from J, leaving 7 bases between. The germline V gene encodes CDR1 SGHVS and CDR2 FNYEAQ. CDR3 size: 13 residues. The CDR3 DNA follows: TGTGCCAGCATGGGGAGCTCCTACAATGAGCAGTTCTTC. Protein product: CASMGSSYNEQFF.

The chain has TRBV2 and TRBJ2-3, with a weak D call TRBD1 (6 bases). This CDR3 spans 15 amino acids. With 8 bases removed from V and 1 base from J, the gap between germline ends came to 16 bases. Germline CDR1 SNHLY, CDR2 FYNNEI. The CDR3 nucleotides are TGTGCCAGCGTTCAGGGGCTCGGAGGCACAGATACGCAGTATTTT. Translated: CASVQGLGGTDTQYF. The full variable domain, with the rest looked up from reference TRBV2 and TRBJ2-3, is EPEVTQTPSHQVTQMGQEVILRCVPISNHLYFYWYRQILGQKVEFLVSFYNNEISEKSEIFDDQFSVERPDGSNFTLKIRSTKLEDSAMYFCASVQGLGGTDTQYFGPGTRLTVL.

This chain joins TRBV19 and TRBJ1-1, with 8 positions matching TRBD1. After removal of 5 bases from V and 2 bases from J, the junction contained 7 bases not matched to a gene. Germline loops: CDR1 LNHDA, CDR2 SQIVND (reference sequence). This CDR3 contains 15 residues. CDR3 DNA: TGTGCCAGTAGTGGTTGGACAGGGCCTAACACTGAAGCTTTCTTT. Its protein product is CASSGWTGPNTEAFF.

V is TRBV11-2 and J is TRBJ2-5, with TRBD2 matching over 11 bases. The germline V gene has CDR1 SGHAT and CDR2 FQNNGV. CDR3 length: 15 residues. Germline trimming cut 5 bases from V and 4 bases from J; bases unmatched to any gene: 6. The CDR3 bases are TGTGCCAGCAGCCCACAAGGACTAGCGGGAGAGACCCAGTACTTC. It codes for CASSPQGLAGETQYF.

The rearrangement links TRBV7-2 to TRBJ2-1; 10 nucleotides agree with TRBD2. The length of the CDR3 is 14 residues. Germline CDR1 SGHTA, CDR2 FQGNSA. The J segment lost 12 bases and the V segment lost 2 bases, leaving 7 bases of the junction unmatched. This CDR3 reads CASSLTSGTPLQFF. In nucleotides, the CDR3 is TGTGCCAGCAGCTTAACTAGCGGGACCCCGTTGCAGTTCTTC. The complete variable domain, with remaining parts taken from reference TRBV7-2 and TRBJ2-1, reads GAGVSQSPSNKVTEKGKDVELRCDPISGHTALYWYRQSLGQGLEFLIYFQGNSAPDKSGLPSDRFSAERTGGSVSTLTIQRTQQEDSAVYLCASSLTSGTPLQFFGPGTRLTVL.

The chain links TRBV5-1 to TRBJ2-3, with 8 bases aligning to TRBD1. After removal of 7 bases from V and 1 base from J, the junction contained 5 bases not matched to a gene. CDR1 is SGHRS, CDR2 YFSETQ, per germline. The CDR3 has 14 residues. For the CDR3, the DNA is TGCGCCAGCGGAATGACAGGGGGCACAGATACGCAGTATTTT. Residues: CASGMTGGTDTQYF.

This clone appeared once. V usage is TRBV20-1 and J usage is TRBJ2-7; possibly TRBD1 for D (5 bases). Trimming took 6 bases from V and 4 from J, leaving 10 bases between them. CDR3 size: 11 residues. Germline V gene lookup returns CDR1 DFQATT and CDR2 SNEGSKA (reference sequence). In DNA, the CDR3 is TGCAGTGCCTCGGACATGTACGAGCAGTACTTC. Its protein product is CSASDMYEQYF.

The chain joins TRBV27 to TRBJ2-7; 10 bases line up with TRBD1. V lost 5 bases and J lost 1; bases outside the gene matches: 5. Germline loops: CDR1 MNHEY, CDR2 SMNVEV (reference sequence). There are 15 residues in the CDR3. CDR3 sequence: CASSPRDRGSYEQYF. CDR3 DNA: TGTGCCAGCAGTCCACGGGACAGGGGATCCTACGAGCAGTACTTC.

The chain joins TRBV14 to TRBJ1-3; D is ambiguous. The CDR3 consists of 16 residues. Trimming left V 0 bases short and J 4 bases short, with 13 bases between. The germline CDR1 and CDR2 sequences are SGHDN and FVKESK. The CDR3 DNA follows: TGTGCCAGCAGCCAAGACCGACTGCTTTCAGGAAACACCATATATTTT. Its protein is CASSQDRLLSGNTIYF.